This is a list of T cell receptor beta chains from one sample in a study of T-cell reconstitution after alpha-beta-depleted transplantation in children. TCRdb reprocessed the PCR reads via MiXCR and lists one record per CDR3 protein. The top ten clones hold just over 2% of a sample with approximately 500,000 distinct CDR3 sequences, 10% of them seen once. Specimen: PBMCs, collected before TCRalphabeta/CD19-depleted stem cell transplant. These receptors were collected from a child aged 2-15 years with inherited bone marrow failure, due to receive a stem cell transplant. CDR3s include the opening cysteine and the closing phenylalanine or tryptophan. Fields, in order: D gene, clone size, J gene, V gene, CDR3 protein, CDR3 DNA. The D gene is left open where the match is weak. Some rows mark clone size as missing; the rest say once, few, many or name a class of expanded clone.

d_gene: -
abundance: -
j_gene: TRBJ2-2
v_gene: TRBV5-1
CDR3aa: CASSHPIWQGTNTGELFF
CDR3nt: TGCGCCAGCAGTCACCCTATCTGGCAGGGCACGAACACCGGGGAGCTGTTTTTT

d_gene: -
abundance: many
j_gene: TRBJ1-5
v_gene: TRBV9
CDR3aa: CASSAQRAFQPQHF
CDR3nt: TGTGCCAGCAGCGCCCAGCGGGCTTTTCAGCCCCAGCATTTT

d_gene: -
abundance: -
j_gene: TRBJ2-7
v_gene: TRBV11-2
CDR3aa: CASSLVRGISYEQYF
CDR3nt: TGTGCCAGCAGCTTAGTAAGGGGGATTTCCTACGAGCAGTACTTC

d_gene: -
abundance: many
j_gene: TRBJ2-2
v_gene: TRBV7-2
CDR3aa: CASSFAGNTGELFF
CDR3nt: TGTGCCAGCAGCTTTGCAGGGAACACCGGGGAGCTGTTTTTT

d_gene: -
abundance: many
j_gene: TRBJ2-7
v_gene: TRBV27
CDR3aa: CASSLSAGTSGYEQYF
CDR3nt: TGTGCCAGCAGTTTATCTGCGGGAACGAGCGGGTACGAGCAGTACTTC

d_gene: TRBD2
abundance: many
j_gene: TRBJ2-7
v_gene: TRBV7-2
CDR3aa: CASSRGLAPYEQYF
CDR3nt: TGTGCCAGCAGCAGGGGACTAGCGCCATACGAGCAGTACTTC

d_gene: -
abundance: many
j_gene: TRBJ2-7
v_gene: TRBV13
CDR3aa: CASSVSGEQYF
CDR3nt: TGTGCCAGCAGCGTGAGCGGCGAGCAGTACTTC

d_gene: TRBD1
abundance: many
j_gene: TRBJ1-1
v_gene: TRBV10-3
CDR3aa: CAISKTGGTVEAFF
CDR3nt: TGTGCCATCAGCAAGACAGGGGGTACGGTTGAAGCTTTCTTT

d_gene: TRBD2
abundance: many
j_gene: TRBJ2-1
v_gene: TRBV28
CDR3aa: CASSGGSGRLSYNEQFF
CDR3nt: TGTGCCAGCAGTGGTGGGAGCGGGAGACTCTCCTACAATGAGCAGTTCTTC

d_gene: TRBD2
abundance: -
j_gene: TRBJ2-3
v_gene: TRBV5-1
CDR3aa: CASATDGRAYTDTQYF
CDR3nt: TGCGCCAGCGCGACCGACGGGAGGGCCTACACAGATACGCAGTATTTT

d_gene: -
abundance: many
j_gene: TRBJ2-3
v_gene: TRBV7-8
CDR3aa: CASSYQGQSTDTQYF
CDR3nt: TGTGCCAGCAGCTACCAGGGGCAGAGCACAGATACGCAGTATTTT

d_gene: TRBD2
abundance: many
j_gene: TRBJ2-2
v_gene: TRBV6-2/TRBV6-3
CDR3aa: CASSMTSGSTGELFF
CDR3nt: TGTGCCAGCAGTATGACTAGCGGGAGCACCGGGGAGCTGTTTTTT

d_gene: -
abundance: many
j_gene: TRBJ2-4
v_gene: TRBV4-3
CDR3aa: CASSQEGPIRRGSRGGIQYF
CDR3nt: TGCGCCAGCAGCCAAGAGGGGCCAATCCGACGAGGTAGCCGGGGAGGCATTCAGTACTTC

d_gene: -
abundance: few
j_gene: TRBJ1-2
v_gene: TRBV29-1
CDR3aa: CSVERGPNYGYTF
CDR3nt: TGCAGCGTTGAAAGGGGCCCTAACTATGGCTACACCTTC

d_gene: TRBD2
abundance: many
j_gene: TRBJ2-5
v_gene: TRBV12-3/TRBV12-4
CDR3aa: CASSSGLAGAQETQYF
CDR3nt: TGTGCCAGCAGTTCCGGACTAGCGGGAGCTCAAGAGACCCAGTACTTC

d_gene: TRBD2
abundance: many
j_gene: TRBJ2-3
v_gene: TRBV5-1
CDR3aa: CASSPTSGRWSSTDTQYF
CDR3nt: TGCGCCAGCAGCCCTACTAGCGGGAGATGGTCTAGCACAGATACGCAGTATTTT

d_gene: -
abundance: many
j_gene: TRBJ2-7
v_gene: TRBV7-2
CDR3aa: CASSESPTSRVYYEQYF
CDR3nt: TGTGCCAGCAGCGAATCTCCTACTTCCAGGGTGTACTACGAGCAGTACTTC

d_gene: TRBD2
abundance: -
j_gene: TRBJ2-7
v_gene: TRBV5-4
CDR3aa: CASSHATSGRINEQYF
CDR3nt: TGTGCCAGCAGCCACGCGACTAGCGGGAGGATCAACGAGCAGTACTTC

d_gene: TRBD1
abundance: many
j_gene: TRBJ2-5
v_gene: TRBV29-1
CDR3aa: CSVEGGQGGFQETQYF
CDR3nt: TGCAGCGTTGAAGGGGGACAGGGAGGGTTCCAAGAGACCCAGTACTTC

d_gene: -
abundance: many
j_gene: TRBJ2-7
v_gene: TRBV29-1
CDR3aa: CSVEGGGFSYEQYF
CDR3nt: TGCAGCGTTGAAGGGGGGGGCTTCTCCTACGAGCAGTACTTC

d_gene: -
abundance: many
j_gene: TRBJ2-1
v_gene: TRBV29-1
CDR3aa: CSVGGDTPSSYNEQFF
CDR3nt: TGCAGCGTTGGGGGGGACACACCGAGCTCCTACAATGAGCAGTTCTTC

d_gene: -
abundance: many
j_gene: TRBJ2-7
v_gene: TRBV29-1
CDR3aa: CSVWPVGNEQYF
CDR3nt: TGCAGCGTTTGGCCTGTAGGTAACGAGCAGTACTTC

d_gene: -
abundance: many
j_gene: TRBJ2-2
v_gene: TRBV5-1
CDR3aa: CANFRAPVTGELFF
CDR3nt: TGCGCCAACTTCCGGGCTCCCGTCACCGGGGAGCTGTTTTTT

d_gene: TRBD1
abundance: many
j_gene: TRBJ1-2
v_gene: TRBV28
CDR3aa: CASSRAGTGDGYTF
CDR3nt: TGTGCCAGCAGTCGAGCCGGGACAGGCGATGGCTACACCTTC

d_gene: TRBD1
abundance: many
j_gene: TRBJ2-7
v_gene: TRBV12-3/TRBV12-4
CDR3aa: CASRGTGGSYEQYF
CDR3nt: TGTGCCAGTAGGGGGACAGGGGGCTCCTACGAGCAGTACTTC

d_gene: -
abundance: many
j_gene: TRBJ2-7
v_gene: TRBV7-8
CDR3aa: CASSLPRGSSYEQYF
CDR3nt: TGTGCCAGCAGCTTACCTCGCGGCAGTTCCTACGAGCAGTACTTC

d_gene: -
abundance: many
j_gene: TRBJ2-7
v_gene: TRBV20-1
CDR3aa: CSASQSYEQYF
CDR3nt: TGCAGTGCTAGCCAGTCCTACGAGCAGTACTTC

d_gene: -
abundance: many
j_gene: TRBJ2-3
v_gene: TRBV7-2
CDR3aa: CASSHPVYSSTDTQYF
CDR3nt: TGTGCCAGCAGCCATCCAGTATATTCTAGCACAGATACGCAGTATTTT

d_gene: -
abundance: -
j_gene: TRBJ2-5
v_gene: TRBV20-1
CDR3aa: CSARDVYSAPKETQYF
CDR3nt: TGCAGTGCTAGAGATGTTTATTCGGCACCTAAAGAGACCCAGTACTTC

d_gene: -
abundance: few
j_gene: TRBJ2-3
v_gene: TRBV6-1
CDR3aa: CASIREIYTDTQYF
CDR3nt: TGTGCCAGCATAAGGGAGATATACACAGATACGCAGTATTTT

d_gene: TRBD1
abundance: many
j_gene: TRBJ1-4
v_gene: TRBV5-1
CDR3aa: CASSLELRGQGIEKLFF
CDR3nt: TGCGCCAGCAGCTTGGAGTTACGGGGACAGGGGATTGAAAAACTGTTTTTT

d_gene: TRBD1
abundance: many
j_gene: TRBJ2-1
v_gene: TRBV20-1
CDR3aa: CSADRDRVNEQFF
CDR3nt: TGCAGTGCTGACCGGGACAGGGTGAATGAGCAGTTCTTC

d_gene: TRBD1
abundance: many
j_gene: TRBJ2-3
v_gene: TRBV27
CDR3aa: CASSPGTGLDTQYF
CDR3nt: TGTGCCAGCAGCCCCGGGACAGGGTTGGATACGCAGTATTTT

d_gene: -
abundance: -
j_gene: TRBJ2-7
v_gene: TRBV3-1
CDR3aa: CASSQDLRVYEQYF
CDR3nt: TGTGCCAGCAGCCAAGATTTAAGGGTCTACGAGCAGTACTTC

d_gene: -
abundance: -
j_gene: TRBJ1-2
v_gene: TRBV7-2
CDR3aa: CASSWGGGYGYTF
CDR3nt: TGTGCCAGCAGCTGGGGAGGGGGCTATGGCTACACCTTC

d_gene: -
abundance: -
j_gene: TRBJ2-5
v_gene: TRBV5-6
CDR3aa: CASSLVGPLETQYF
CDR3nt: TGTGCCAGCAGCTTGGTAGGTCCCTTGGAGACCCAGTACTTC

d_gene: TRBD1
abundance: many
j_gene: TRBJ1-1
v_gene: TRBV4-3
CDR3aa: CASSQEARGIMNTEAFF
CDR3nt: TGCGCCAGCAGCCAAGAGGCCAGGGGGATCATGAACACTGAAGCTTTCTTT

d_gene: -
abundance: many
j_gene: TRBJ2-5
v_gene: TRBV7-9
CDR3aa: CASTDTPGETQYF
CDR3nt: TGTGCCAGCACCGACACCCCTGGAGAGACCCAGTACTTC

d_gene: TRBD1
abundance: many
j_gene: TRBJ2-7
v_gene: TRBV4-3
CDR3aa: CASSQETGGPYEQYF
CDR3nt: TGCGCCAGCAGCCAAGAGACAGGGGGCCCCTACGAGCAGTACTTC

d_gene: TRBD2
abundance: many
j_gene: TRBJ2-1
v_gene: TRBV10-2
CDR3aa: CATVGRPFYNEQFF
CDR3nt: TGCGCCACGGTCGGGAGGCCCTTCTACAATGAGCAGTTCTTC

d_gene: -
abundance: many
j_gene: TRBJ2-1
v_gene: TRBV19
CDR3aa: CASSISSPSSYNEQFF
CDR3nt: TGTGCCAGTAGTATCTCCTCCCCGAGCTCCTACAATGAGCAGTTCTTC

d_gene: TRBD2
abundance: -
j_gene: TRBJ2-1
v_gene: TRBV4-3
CDR3aa: CASSQGLAGISGDEQFF
CDR3nt: TGCGCCAGCAGCCAAGGACTAGCGGGCATTTCGGGGGATGAGCAGTTCTTC

d_gene: TRBD1
abundance: many
j_gene: TRBJ2-7
v_gene: TRBV5-1
CDR3aa: CASSLATGGSYEQYF
CDR3nt: TGCGCCAGCAGCTTGGCAACAGGGGGGTCCTACGAGCAGTACTTC

d_gene: TRBD2
abundance: once
j_gene: TRBJ2-1
v_gene: TRBV4-1
CDR3aa: CASSQNGLEVHEQFF
CDR3nt: TGCGCCAGCAGCCAAAACGGACTAGAAGTTCATGAGCAGTTCTTC

d_gene: TRBD2
abundance: many
j_gene: TRBJ2-7
v_gene: TRBV5-4
CDR3aa: CASSLRAGVDEQYF
CDR3nt: TGTGCCAGCAGCCTACGAGCGGGAGTAGACGAGCAGTACTTC

d_gene: TRBD2
abundance: -
j_gene: TRBJ2-1
v_gene: TRBV5-1
CDR3aa: CASSLLAGVGRFNEQFF
CDR3nt: TGCGCCAGCAGCTTACTAGCGGGAGTTGGCCGGTTCAATGAGCAGTTCTTC

d_gene: -
abundance: many
j_gene: TRBJ1-2
v_gene: TRBV4-2
CDR3aa: CASSQDSGIYGYTF
CDR3nt: TGTGCCAGCAGCCAAGATTCGGGGATTTATGGCTACACCTTC

d_gene: TRBD2
abundance: many
j_gene: TRBJ2-7
v_gene: TRBV5-1
CDR3aa: CASSLVSGLSYEQYF
CDR3nt: TGCGCCAGCAGCTTGGTTAGCGGGCTCTCCTACGAGCAGTACTTC

d_gene: -
abundance: many
j_gene: TRBJ2-1
v_gene: TRBV4-2
CDR3aa: CASSHPTSRSNEQFF
CDR3nt: TGTGCCAGCAGCCACCCGACTAGTAGAAGTAATGAGCAGTTCTTC

d_gene: -
abundance: -
j_gene: TRBJ2-1
v_gene: TRBV11-2
CDR3aa: CASSLVGLGNQQFF
CDR3nt: TGTGCCAGCAGCTTAGTCGGGTTGGGGAATCAGCAGTTCTTC

d_gene: -
abundance: many
j_gene: TRBJ2-5
v_gene: TRBV19
CDR3aa: CASTSWEEKETQYF
CDR3nt: TGTGCCAGTACCAGTTGGGAGGAGAAAGAGACCCAGTACTTC

d_gene: TRBD2
abundance: -
j_gene: TRBJ2-1
v_gene: TRBV5-1
CDR3aa: CASSLVGPGTSGIYEQFF
CDR3nt: TGCGCCAGCAGCTTGGTTGGGCCAGGGACTAGCGGGATCTATGAGCAGTTCTTC

d_gene: TRBD1
abundance: many
j_gene: TRBJ1-2
v_gene: TRBV30
CDR3aa: CAWSPWTGGNYGYTF
CDR3nt: TGTGCCTGGAGTCCCTGGACAGGGGGTAACTATGGCTACACCTTC

d_gene: TRBD2
abundance: -
j_gene: TRBJ2-7
v_gene: TRBV4-2
CDR3aa: CASSTRGAGAGEQYF
CDR3nt: TGTGCCAGCAGCACCAGGGGAGCGGGAGCGGGCGAGCAGTACTTC

d_gene: -
abundance: many
j_gene: TRBJ2-7
v_gene: TRBV5-6
CDR3aa: CASSLAAQYYEQYF
CDR3nt: TGTGCCAGCAGCTTGGCTGCACAGTACTACGAGCAGTACTTC

d_gene: -
abundance: -
j_gene: TRBJ2-6
v_gene: TRBV6-2/TRBV6-3
CDR3aa: CASRGSLTGPSTSGANVLTF
CDR3nt: TGTGCCAGCAGGGGGTCTTTGACAGGTCCCTCGACATCTGGGGCCAACGTCCTGACTTTC